At least ten counts were recorded for the clone carrying this T cell receptor (beta chain). Its target is not known. Unique molecular identifiers were incorporated during preparation of the TCRbeta library. From the PCR reads, TCRdb called clonotypes with MiXCR, one entry per CDR3 protein. The sample carries around 190,000 distinct CDR3 sequences, approximately 7% recorded once. The ends were cut back, 0 bases at V and 3 bases at J, with 14 bases in the middle. The CDR3 contains 15 residues. CDR1 and CDR2 (germline): DFQATT, SNEGSKA (reference sequence). The data derive from a study of T-cell reconstitution after alpha-beta-depleted transplantation in children. Study-level points and caveats: Newly generated T cells supplied most T-cell counts and diversity one year post-transplant.

The chain recombines TRBV20-1 with TRBJ2-5; possible D gene TRBD1, 5 bases. The sequences come from PBMCs, collected before TCRalphabeta/CD19-depleted stem cell transplant. The TCR originated in a boy aged 2-15 years with acute lymphoblastic leukemia, due to receive a stem cell transplant. Here the CDR3 reads CSARDLKQAEETQYF. The CDR3 DNA follows: TGCAGTGCTAGAGATTTGAAACAGGCTGAAGAGACCCAGTACTTC.